This entry concerns a single T cell receptor (beta chain). The source of the sample is a study of shared clonotypes between healthy human individuals. Whole-study context: Contributing individuals were two females and a few males aged 18 to 49.

Original data processing: In the immunoSEQ data, sequences were junction-only and lacked quality scores, so filtering differed. Libraries were prepared by immunoSEQ multiplex PCR; TCRdb keeps only in-frame clonotypes and omits some of them. V, J and clone size are taken as reported in that table, and D and trimming were inferred from the DNA itself. The sample yields 780,000 or so clones, around 70% seen once. The receptor's source is a woman between 25 and 40 years old in good health. The sequenced sample was memory CD4+ T cells sorted from blood. Subset reported: CD45RA-negative fraction.

Written as DNA, the CDR3 is TGTGCCAGCAGCTTAGGCAGGGCAAACCAAGAGACCCAGTACTTC. It is translated as CASSLGRANQETQYF. The rearrangement joins TRBV7-8 to TRBJ2-5; weak D call: TRBD1 (5 bases). The CDR3 length is 15 residues. The V and J ends lost 1 base and 0 bases respectively, with 9 bases between them. CDR1 and CDR2 from the germline V gene are SGHVS and FQNEAQ.